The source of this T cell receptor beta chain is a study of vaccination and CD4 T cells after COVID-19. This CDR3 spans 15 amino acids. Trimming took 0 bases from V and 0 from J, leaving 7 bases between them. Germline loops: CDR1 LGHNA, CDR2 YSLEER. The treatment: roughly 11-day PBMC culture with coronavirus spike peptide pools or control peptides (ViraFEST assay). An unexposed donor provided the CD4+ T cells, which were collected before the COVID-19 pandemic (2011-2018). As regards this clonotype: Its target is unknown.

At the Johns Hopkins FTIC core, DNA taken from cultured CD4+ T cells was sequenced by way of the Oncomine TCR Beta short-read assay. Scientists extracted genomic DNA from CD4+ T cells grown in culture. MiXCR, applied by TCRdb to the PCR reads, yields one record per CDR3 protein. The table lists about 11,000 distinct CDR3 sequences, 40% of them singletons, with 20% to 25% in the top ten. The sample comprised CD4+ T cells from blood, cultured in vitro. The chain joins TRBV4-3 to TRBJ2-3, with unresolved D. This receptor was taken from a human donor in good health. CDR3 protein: CASSQDQVSTDTQYF. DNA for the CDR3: TGCGCCAGCAGCCAAGATCAGGTCAGCACAGATACGCAGTATTTT.